The 9 T cell receptor beta chains given below trace back to one sample, sequenced in a study of blood T cells in healthy people across ages. Combining a sample-barcoded 5' primer with a J-beta primer mix, a second PCR ran for roughly 6 to 12 cycles. MiXCR, run by TCRdb on the 5' RACE reads, gives a single entry per CDR3 protein. The repertoire holds hundreds of thousands of distinct CDR3 sequences, with under 65% as singletons. Sample: blood. Receptors originate from a man aged 55-75 years in good health.

The rearrangement uses TRBV29-1 and TRBJ2-3, with D unclear. Trimming stripped 7 bases from V and 5 bases from J, with 10 bases between. Germline V CDR1 and CDR2: SQVTM, ANQGSEA. The CDR3 contains 11 residues. CDR3 loop: CSGLEGDTQYF. The CDR3 DNA reads as TGCAGCGGCCTGGAAGGAGATACGCAGTATTTT.

This clonotype came up once. The chain is built from TRBV6-1 and TRBJ1-2; the D is unclear. This CDR3 is 13 amino acids long. Trimming stripped 10 bases from V and 4 bases from J, with 16 bases between. Germline V gene lookup returns CDR1 MNHNS and CDR2 SASEGT. The chain's CDR3 is CATPKEGIYGYTF. The CDR3 DNA reads as TGTGCCACCCCCAAAGAGGGCATCTATGGCTACACCTTC.

The chain combines TRBV5-1 with TRBJ2-1; no reliable D call. The germline CDR1 and CDR2 sequences are SGHRS and YFSETQ. The CDR3 runs 13 residues. Trimming left V 4 bases short and J 6 bases short, with 11 bases between. CDR3 sequence (DNA): TGCGCCAGCAGCGCGCCGATGGCCAATGAGCAGTTCTTC. It translates to CASSAPMANEQFF.

The chain couples TRBV7-6 to TRBJ2-5; 8 bases align to TRBD2. V shed 5 bases and J 1 base; nucleotides not matched to a gene: 9. The germline V gene encodes CDR1 SGHVS and CDR2 FNYEAQ. The CDR3 covers 16 residues. The CDR3 region is CASSPLGTSGQETQYF. The CDR3 nucleotides read TGTGCCAGCAGCCCCCTTGGAACTAGCGGCCAAGAGACCCAGTACTTC.

V is TRBV20-1 and J is TRBJ2-7, with 9 bases identical to TRBD1. This CDR3 has 11 amino acids. Germline CDR1 DFQATT, CDR2 SNEGSKA (reference sequence). The V gene end was trimmed by 6 bases and the J gene end by 6 bases; junction bases not matched to a gene: 3. The CDR3 DNA reads TGCAGTGCACAGGGGGCAAGCGAGCAGTACTTC. Amino acids: CSAQGASEQYF.

The chain uses TRBV29-1 and TRBJ2-1; TRBD2 is a possible D gene (6 bases). The CDR3 contains 14 residues. Germline CDR1 and CDR2: SQVTM and ANQGSEA. Between the trimmed V and J ends, which lost 3 bases and 9 bases, there was a span of 18 bases. The CDR3 here is CSVDVGLTRTEQFF. The DNA for the CDR3 is TGCAGCGTTGATGTCGGACTGACTAGGACTGAGCAGTTCTTC.

This chain links TRBV5-1 with TRBJ2-1; a possible D gene is TRBD2 (7 bases). Germline lookup yields CDR1 SGHRS and CDR2 YFSETQ. The CDR3 has 16 amino acids. Trimming removed 4 bases from V and 7 bases from J, with 21 bases in between. The DNA of the CDR3 is TGCGCCAGCAGCCTCTTGGGAGGGGGAGTGACGAATGAGCAGTTCTTC. Translated: CASSLLGGGVTNEQFF.

The rearrangement uses TRBV28 and TRBJ1-2; unclear D gene. The CDR3 loop spans 13 amino acids. V gave up 5 bases and J gave up 4 bases, with 11 bases separating them. CDR1 is MDHEN and CDR2 is SYDVKM in the germline V gene. The CDR3, as DNA: TGTGCCAGCAGTGTCACAAGTCCCTATGGCTACACCTTC. Protein: CASSVTSPYGYTF.

The V call is TRBV6-1, the J call TRBJ1-5, with a weak D call TRBD1 (6 bases). Between the trimmed V and J ends, which lost 5 bases and 7 bases, there was a span of 12 bases. Germline-derived CDR1 and CDR2 are MNHNS and SASEGT. The CDR3 runs 13 residues. The CDR3, as DNA: TGTGCCAGCAGTAATACAGGGAGACAGCCCCAGCATTTT. The encoded protein is CASSNTGRQPQHF.